This T cell receptor (beta chain) appears in the sequencing data of a study of T cell changes during pregnancy in multiple sclerosis. Germline V lookup: CDR1 LNHDA, CDR2 SQIVND (reference sequence). V was pared by 1 base and J by 0 bases, with 6 bases between. The CDR3 totals 14 residues. Profiling relied on immunoSEQ multiplex PCR, and the TCRdb table lists in-frame clones only, not all of them. Among 45,000 to 60,000 clones, around 90% were seen once, and the ten largest hold 0.61%. This sample comprised CD4+ T cells from peripheral blood mononuclear cells, obtained after pregnancy. The source of this sequence is a female donor in good health, enrolled as a control in a pregnancy study. The rearrangement uses TRBV19 and TRBJ1-1, with D uncertain. CDR3: CASSIAGLNTEAFF. The CDR3 DNA reads TGTGCCAGTAGTATAGCGGGTTTGAACACTGAAGCTTTCTTT.